What follows are 17 T cell receptor beta chains derived from one specimen sequenced in a study of PD-L1 blockade in urothelial cancer. Clones were read by immunoSEQ multiplex PCR, and TCRdb kept only the in-frame ones, dropping some. The sample consists of around 120,000 clones, roughly 90% of them appearing once. Stated time point: peripheral blood 6 weeks after treatment start. Sample: PBMCs, taken around atezolizumab (anti-PD-L1) treatment. The receptors stem from a man aged 55 to 70 with urothelial cancer.

This chain uses TRBV18 with TRBJ1-4; D might be TRBD1 (6 bases). Germline V gives CDR1 KGHSH, CDR2 LQKENI. The CDR3 sequence is 16 residues long. V lost 3 bases to trimming and J lost 0 bases, with 11 bases between them. The CDR3 region is CASSPPQGATNEKLFF. Written as DNA, the CDR3 is TGTGCCAGCTCACCGCCACAGGGAGCAACTAATGAAAAACTGTTTTTT. The variable domain in full, completed from reference TRBV18 and TRBJ1-4, reads NAGVMQNPRHLVRRRGQEARLRCSPMKGHSHVYWYRQLPEEGLKFMVYLQKENIIDESGMPKERFSAEFPKEGPSILRIQQVVRGDSAAYFCASSPPQGATNEKLFFGSGTQLSVL.

V usage is TRBV5-4 and J usage is TRBJ2-2; the match to TRBD2 covers 13 bases. CDR3 length: 17 amino acids. Trimming cost V 0 bases and J 6 bases; bases outside gene matches: 5. Looked up from germline, CDR1 is SGHNT and CDR2 is YYREEE (reference sequence). Here the CDR3 DNA reads TGTGCCAGCAGCTTGGACACTAGCGGGGGGGCTGCCGGGGAGCTGTTTTTT. This encodes CASSLDTSGGAAGELFF. The whole variable domain, remainder taken from reference TRBV5-4 and TRBJ2-2, is ETGVTQSPTHLIKTRGQQVTLRCSSQSGHNTVSWYQQALGQGPQFIFQYYREEENGRGNFPPRFSGLQFPNYSSELNVNALELDDSALYLCASSLDTSGGAAGELFFGEGSRLTVL.

This chain uses TRBV6-5 with TRBJ1-2, with D perhaps matching TRBD1 (6 bases). V lost 3 bases to trimming and J lost 8 bases, with 19 bases between them. The CDR3 loop spans 15 amino acids. Germline CDR1 and CDR2: MNHEY and SVGAGI. The DNA of the CDR3 is TGTGCCAGCAGTTATCCCTCCTTGGGGGCGCGGGGCTACACCTTC. Translating it yields CASSYPSLGARGYTF.

This clone was observed a handful of times. The chain recombines TRBV18 with TRBJ2-7, with TRBD2 matching 8 bases. The CDR3 spans 15 residues. CDR1 is KGHSH, CDR2 LQKENI, per germline. Germline trimming cut 2 bases from V and 5 bases from J; bases unmatched to any gene: 8. CDR3 bases: TGTGCCAGCTCACCAGAACAGGCGGGAGGCCACGAGCAGTACTTC. This encodes CASSPEQAGGHEQYF.

The table lists this clone with a count of one. The CDR3 bases are TGCGCCAGCAATGCGGAGGGCCACACAGATACGCAGTATTTT. Translation: CASNAEGHTDTQYF. This chain connects TRBV5-1 to TRBJ2-3; a weak D match, TRBD2 (6 bases). The CDR3 is 14 residues long. Trimming shortened V by 6 bases and J by 2 bases, and 13 bases separated the two germline ends. Germline-derived CDR1 and CDR2 are SGHRS and YFSETQ.

This clone was picked up one time. The rearrangement joins TRBV7-6 to TRBJ2-7; TRBD1 is a possible D gene (6 bases). The V and J ends lost 3 bases and 5 bases respectively, with 14 bases between them. The CDR3 contains 14 residues. CDR1 is SGHVS and CDR2 is FNYEAQ in the germline V gene. The chain's CDR3 is CASSFVSGEHEQYF. The CDR3 bases are TGTGCCAGCAGCTTTGTCTCAGGGGAACACGAGCAGTACTTC.

The rearrangement uses TRBV19 and TRBJ1-5; D possibly corresponds to TRBD1 (6 bases). The V gene lost 5 bases and the J gene lost 5 bases, with 16 bases spanning the gap. The length of the CDR3 is 15 residues. The germline gives CDR1 LNHDA, CDR2 SQIVND (reference sequence). The CDR3 region has the DNA TGTGCCAGTAGTGGGAATACAGGGATACATCAGCCCCAGCATTTT. Translated, it gives CASSGNTGIHQPQHF.

The V call is TRBV7-3, the J call TRBJ2-3; 14 nucleotides agree with TRBD2. Germline V gene data show CDR1 as SGHTA and CDR2 as FQGTGA. CDR3 length: 18 residues. Germline trimming cut 0 bases from V and 0 bases from J; bases unmatched to any gene: 2. Written as DNA, the CDR3 is TGTGCCAGCAGCTTAACGGGACTAGCGGGAGTGAGCACAGATACGCAGTATTTT. This gives the protein CASSLTGLAGVSTDTQYF.

This chain links TRBV10-3 with TRBJ1-5; D gene ambiguous. V lost 6 bases, J lost 0 bases, and 9 bases lay in between. Germline V gene sequence: CDR1 ENHRY, CDR2 SYGVKD. CDR3 length: 14 residues. The CDR3 nucleotides read TGTGCCATCAGCCCGACTGATAGCAATCAGCCCCAGCATTTT. Translating gives CAISPTDSNQPQHF.

For this clone: This CDR3 is also generated by other DNA sequences in the sample. V and J are TRBV6-5 and TRBJ1-4, with 7 bases lining up with TRBD1. The CDR3 sequence is 15 residues long. Germline CDR1 MNHEY, CDR2 SVGAGI. With 0 bases clipped from V and 4 bases from J, the junction kept 2 bases outside the gene matches. Here the CDR3 DNA reads TGTGCCAGCAGTTACTCGACAGGGCTTAATGAAAAACTGTTTTTT. This gives the protein CASSYSTGLNEKLFF.

V gene TRBV7-3 combines with J gene TRBJ2-1, with D hard to call. Germline values: CDR1 SGHTA, CDR2 FQGTGA. The ends were cut back, 0 bases at V and 8 bases at J, with 5 bases in the middle. CDR3 length: 12 residues. CDR3 nucleotides: TGTGCCAGCAGCTTAACCCCAGATGAGCAGTTCTTC. Amino acid sequence: CASSLTPDEQFF.

CDR3 DNA sequence: TGCGCCAGCAGCTTGGGGGGGCTGGATAACACTGAAGCTTTCTTT. Amino acid sequence: CASSLGGLDNTEAFF. The V gene is TRBV5-1, the J gene TRBJ1-1; D is perhaps TRBD1 (6 bases). The CDR3 has 15 amino acids. V lost 0 bases, J lost 2 bases, and 11 bases lay in between. CDR1 and CDR2 from the germline V gene are SGHRS and YFSETQ.

The chain uses TRBV5-1 and TRBJ1-4; 8 bases align to TRBD1. The CDR3 contains 16 residues. Germline values: CDR1 SGHRS, CDR2 YFSETQ. V lost 1 base and J lost 7; bases outside the gene matches: 9. In DNA form, the CDR3 reads TGCGCCAGCAGCTTGACCGCGACAGGGGCAGGTGAAAAACTGTTTTTT. Protein sequence: CASSLTATGAGEKLFF. Full variable domain (outside the CDR3, taken from reference TRBV5-1 and TRBJ1-4): KAGVTQTPRYLIKTRGQQVTLSCSPISGHRSVSWYQQTPGQGLQFLFEYFSETQRNKGNFPGRFSGRQFSNSRSEMNVSTLELGDSALYLCASSLTATGAGEKLFFGSGTQLSVL.

Only one count was recorded for this clone. This chain connects TRBV11-2 to TRBJ2-7, with D unclear. In germline, CDR1 is SGHAT, CDR2 FQNNGV. The CDR3 consists of 13 residues. V was clipped by 0 bases and J by 2 bases, with 5 bases between them. The CDR3 DNA reads as TGTGCCAGCAGCTTAGATACAGCCTACGAGCAGTACTTC. Its translation is CASSLDTAYEQYF. Complete variable domain (other parts from reference TRBV11-2 and TRBJ2-7): EAGVAQSPRYKIIEKRQSVAFWCNPISGHATLYWYQQILGQGPKLLIQFQNNGVVDDSQLPKDRFSAERLKGVDSTLKIQPAKLEDSAVYLCASSLDTAYEQYFGPGTRLTVT.

The chain joins TRBV5-1 to TRBJ2-3, with TRBD2 matching over 7 bases. CDR1 and CDR2 from the germline V gene are SGHRS and YFSETQ. This CDR3 contains 16 residues. V dropped 3 bases and J dropped 1; count of bases not matched to a gene: 8. CDR3 coding DNA: TGCGCCAGCAGCTCCCCCCCGGGACTACGCACAGATACGCAGTATTTT. It is translated as CASSSPPGLRTDTQYF.

This clone showed up many times. The V gene is TRBV7-4, the J gene TRBJ2-7; TRBD1 matches 7 bases. This CDR3 region has 14 residues. V was clipped by 5 bases and J by 3 bases; unmatched bases: 7. Germline V CDR1 and CDR2: SGHVT, SQSDAQ. CDR3 amino acids: CASSTMTGYYEQYF. The CDR3 DNA reads as TGTGCCAGCAGCACTATGACAGGGTACTACGAGCAGTACTTC. Combining the CDR3 with reference TRBV7-4 and TRBJ2-7 gives the whole variable domain GAGVSQSPRYKVAKRGRDVALRCDSISGHVTLYWYRQTLGQGSEVLTYSQSDAQRDKSGRPSGRFSAERPERSVSTLKIQRTEQGDSAVYLCASSTMTGYYEQYFGPGTRLTVT.

The rearrangement joins TRBV10-3 to TRBJ1-5; 9 bases fit TRBD1. The CDR3 runs to 16 residues. Trimming cost V 8 bases and J 0 bases; bases outside gene matches: 8. Per germline, CDR1 ENHRY and CDR2 SYGVKD. Here the CDR3 DNA reads TGTGCCATCTTGGACAGGGGACGGGATAGCAATCAGCCCCAGCATTTT. It specifies CAILDRGRDSNQPQHF.